This record covers a single TCR beta chain. Its antigen is unknown. TCRdb's copy holds only in-frame clones and misses some; the assay was immunoSEQ multiplex PCR. The sample carries 100,000 to 150,000 clones, 89% recorded once. This record belongs to a study of T cell responses to AZD1222 COVID-19 vaccine. Trimming took 5 bases from V and 4 from J; bases not matched to a gene: 3. Germline assignment: CDR1 SGHTA and CDR2 FQGTGA. This CDR3 is built from 14 residues. Study-level findings and limits: Rises in breadth and depth of Spike-specific TCRs came after two AZD1222 doses. Regions left unmutated in variants are reportedly the target of nearly half of spike-specific TCRs.

The receptor's source is an adult in good health. The material sequenced was peripheral blood, taken on day 0 of AZD1222 vaccination. The rearrangement uses TRBV7-3 and TRBJ2-2, with 8 bases matching TRBD1. The CDR3 region is CASSPQGATGELFF. CDR3 nucleotides: TGTGCCAGCAGCCCCCAGGGGGCCACCGGGGAGCTGTTTTTT.